This TCR beta chain comes out of a study of control samples from healthy donors and cancer patients. The method was immunoSEQ multiplex PCR; TCRdb's version includes in-frame clones alone and lacks a portion of them. The sample records roughly 130,000 clones, approximately 90% being singletons. Germline CDR1 is MNHEY and CDR2 is SVGAGI. The trim removed 6 bases at V and 3 bases at J, leaving 7 bases unmatched. This CDR3 spans 14 amino acids. The receptor was isolated from a man aged 18 to 30 in good health. The gene calls are TRBV6-5 and TRBJ1-1, with 7 bases matching TRBD1. Specimen: blood. CDR3: CASSFDRADTEAFF. The CDR3 DNA reads as TGTGCCAGCAGCTTTGACAGGGCGGACACTGAAGCTTTCTTT.